This TCR beta chain appears in the sequencing data of a study of blood T cell repertoires in COVID-19. In the authors' methods: Amplifying reference gene primers gave estimates of nucleated cell counts. Data came from immunoSEQ multiplex PCR; TCRdb stores just in-frame clones and leaves some out. D and trimming were read from the DNA, whereas the V and J calls and clone size are those reported in that table. There are approximately 80,000 clones in the sample; about 84% occur only once, and 8% lies in the top ten. This clone has more than one count but fewer than ten. Germline V lookup: CDR1 SGHNT, CDR2 YYREEE (reference sequence). V shed 2 bases and J 3 bases; nucleotides not matched to a gene: 6. The CDR3 spans 16 residues.

The TCR was taken from a man aged 45-65 years with active COVID-19. Material for sequencing was peripheral blood. This chain uses TRBV5-4 with TRBJ2-2, with 8 positions matching TRBD2. The CDR3 DNA reads TGTGCCAGCAGCTTACCCCCCGGGGGGGACACCGGGGAGCTGTTTTTT. It yields the protein CASSLPPGGDTGELFF.